The 29 T cell receptor beta chains in this list originate from one sample, sequenced in a study of T cell responses to AZD1222 COVID-19 vaccine. TCRdb's copy holds only in-frame clones and misses some; the assay was immunoSEQ multiplex PCR. Of about 120,000 clones listed, 80% to 95% are singletons. Source: peripheral blood, taken on day 0 of MenACWY control vaccination. The receptors originated from an adult in good health.

V is TRBV7-2 and J is TRBJ2-7, with D uncertain. The germline CDR1 and CDR2 sequences are SGHTA and FQGNSA. The CDR3 is 13 residues long. V was clipped by 5 bases and J by 7 bases, with 15 bases between them. The CDR3 here is CASSPGPAVEQYV. The CDR3 DNA follows: TGTGCCAGCAGCCCGGGCCCTGCAGTGGAGCAGTACGTC.

The CDR3 spells CAMTRGGEAFF. CDR3 DNA sequence: TGTGCCATGACAAGGGGGGGCGAAGCTTTCTTT. The chain links TRBV12-3 or TRBV12-4 to TRBJ1-1; D perhaps matches TRBD1 (6 bases). The germline V and J ends were trimmed by 10 bases and 8 bases, with 14 bases remaining between them. The CDR3 consists of 11 residues.

The rearrangement joins TRBV24-1 to TRBJ2-3; TRBD2 matches at 8 bases. This CDR3 has 16 residues. V was clipped by 3 bases and J by 0 bases; unmatched bases: 4. Looked up from germline, CDR1 is KGHDR and CDR2 is SFDVKD. CDR3 residues: CATSDLTSGSTDTQYF. In nucleotides, the CDR3 is TGTGCCACCAGTGATCTAACTAGCGGTAGCACAGATACGCAGTATTTT.

This chain connects TRBV7-2 to TRBJ1-4; TRBD1 might be the D (6 bases). The V end was cut by 5 bases, the J end by 7 bases, with 17 bases between. In germline, CDR1 is SGHTA, CDR2 FQGNSA. This CDR3 has 15 amino acids. The CDR3 loop reads CASSVQQGPFEKLFF. The CDR3 region has the DNA TGTGCCAGCAGCGTTCAACAGGGCCCCTTTGAAAAACTGTTTTTT.

This rearrangement joins TRBV11-2 to TRBJ2-7; TRBD2 aligns across 7 bases. The CDR3 has 14 amino acids. Germline V gene lookup returns CDR1 SGHAT and CDR2 FQNNGV. V was pared by 1 base and J by 3 bases, with 3 bases of the junction left unmatched. The CDR3 protein is CASSLGGGSYEQYF. CDR3 DNA sequence: TGTGCCAGCAGCTTAGGGGGGGGGAGCTACGAGCAGTACTTC.

The chain uses TRBV3-1 (or the pseudogene TRBV3-2) and TRBJ2-7; D gene ambiguous. Trimming took off 2 bases at V and 4 bases at J, with 15 bases between the two ends. The CDR3 spans 15 residues. Looked up from germline, CDR1 is LGHDT and CDR2 is YNNKEL (reference sequence). CDR3 coding DNA: TGTGCCAGCAGCCAAAGTTGGCTAAAACGGTACGAGCAGTACTTC. It translates to CASSQSWLKRYEQYF.

V usage is TRBV7-9 and J usage is TRBJ2-5, with 14 positions matching TRBD2. This CDR3 is 18 amino acids long. CDR1 SEHNR and CDR2 FQNEAQ come from the germline V gene (reference sequence). V lost 5 bases and J lost 2; bases outside the gene matches: 10. The CDR3 DNA reads as TGTGCCAGCAGCCTCGGACCGGGACTAGCGGGAGATCAAGAGACCCAGTACTTC. Encoded protein: CASSLGPGLAGDQETQYF.

The gene calls are TRBV2 and TRBJ1-4; D uncertain. The germline V gene has CDR1 SNHLY and CDR2 FYNNEI. V lost 6 bases, J lost 4 bases, and 15 bases lay in between. The CDR3 is 15 amino acids. As DNA, the CDR3 is TGTGCCAGCAGGCCCGGAGCGTCAAATAATGAAAAACTGTTTTTT. Translating gives CASRPGASNNEKLFF.

The genes are TRBV24-1 and TRBJ2-1, with a possible D match to TRBD2 (6 bases). CDR1 KGHDR and CDR2 SFDVKD come from the germline V gene. The length of the CDR3 is 17 residues. Trimming shortened V by 4 bases and J by 0 bases, and 15 bases separated the two germline ends. The CDR3 spells CATSDRGGGSSYNEQFF. The CDR3 nucleotides are TGTGCCACCAGTGACCGTGGTGGAGGGAGCTCCTACAATGAGCAGTTCTTC.

CDR3 sequence: CASSQEGLADTGELFF. The CDR3 nucleotides read TGTGCCAGCAGCCAAGAAGGGCTAGCGGACACCGGGGAGCTGTTTTTT. This rearrangement joins TRBV3-1 (or the pseudogene TRBV3-2) to TRBJ2-2; 7 positions agree with TRBD2. The V gene end was trimmed by 0 bases and the J gene end by 3 bases; junction bases not matched to a gene: 4. CDR3 length: 16 residues. Germline CDR1 LGHDT, CDR2 YNNKEL (reference sequence).

The gene calls are TRBV19 and TRBJ2-1; TRBD2 aligns across 9 bases. Germline V CDR1 and CDR2: LNHDA, SQIVND (reference sequence). V lost 3 bases to trimming and J lost 5 bases; unmatched junction nucleotides: 5. This CDR3 is built from 15 residues. The CDR3 protein is CASSMRASGDNEQFF. In nucleotides, the CDR3 is TGTGCCAGTAGTATGAGGGCTAGCGGGGACAATGAGCAGTTCTTC.

The chain recombines TRBV15 with TRBJ2-1, with D perhaps TRBD1 (6 bases). The CDR3 has 14 residues. V was shortened by 2 bases and J by 4 bases, with 9 bases between the two germline ends. Looked up from germline, CDR1 is LNHNV and CDR2 is YYDKDF (reference sequence). In DNA, the CDR3 is TGTGCCACCAGCAGATACAGGGATTACAATGAGCAGTTCTTC. As protein: CATSRYRDYNEQFF.

This chain joins TRBV10-1 and TRBJ1-1; possibly TRBD1 for D (6 bases). This CDR3 has 13 residues. Germline assignment: CDR1 WNHNN and CDR2 SYGVQD (reference sequence). V was shortened by 7 bases and J by 1 base, with 10 bases between the two germline ends. For the CDR3, the DNA is TGCGCCAGCATAGGGACACCGAACACTGAAGCTTTCTTT. This gives the protein CASIGTPNTEAFF.

J is TRBJ2-4 and V is TRBV28; D ambiguous. The CDR3 contains 17 residues. Looked up from germline, CDR1 is MDHEN and CDR2 is SYDVKM. V lost 5 bases to trimming and J lost 0 bases, with 17 bases between them. CDR3 nucleotides: TGTGCCAGCAGTGCCCGCGGCGACCCCCTAGCCAAAAACATTCAGTACTTC. It translates to CASSARGDPLAKNIQYF. The full variable domain, in which reference TRBV28 and TRBJ2-4 provide the parts outside the CDR3, is DVKVTQSSRYLVKRTGEKVFLECVQDMDHENMFWYRQDPGLGLRLIYFSYDVKMKEKGDIPEGYSVSREKKERFSLILESASTNQTSMYLCASSARGDPLAKNIQYFGAGTRLSVL.

In this sample, this clone turned up a few times. J is TRBJ2-1 and V is TRBV6-2 or TRBV6-3; D gene ambiguous. The CDR3 totals 15 residues. V shed 0 bases and J shed 7 bases, with 13 bases lying between them. The V gene's germline CDR1 is MNHEY and CDR2 SVGEGT. The CDR3 DNA reads as TGTGCCAGCAGTTACTCGAGGTGGGAAGGGAATGAGCAGTTCTTC. Encoded protein: CASSYSRWEGNEQFF.

V and J are TRBV7-2 and TRBJ1-4, with TRBD1 identical over 9 bases. The length of the CDR3 is 13 residues. V dropped 3 bases and J dropped 8; count of bases not matched to a gene: 1. Per the germline V gene, CDR1 is SGHTA and CDR2 is FQGNSA. As DNA, the CDR3 is TGTGCCAGCAGCTTGGGACAGGGAGAAAAACTGTTTTTT. Protein product: CASSLGQGEKLFF.

This CDR3 is CASSNPGQKTGELFF. For the CDR3, the DNA is TGTGCCAGCAGCAACCCGGGACAAAAAACCGGGGAGCTGTTTTTT. J is TRBJ2-2 and V is TRBV7-8, with D tentatively TRBD1 (6 bases). The CDR3 extends over 15 amino acids. The V end lost 5 bases, the J end lost 5 bases, and 15 bases lay between the germline ends. Germline V gives CDR1 SGHVS, CDR2 FQNEAQ.

The chain links TRBV5-1 to TRBJ2-1; the D is unclear. V was cut by 5 bases and J by 8 bases, with 14 bases left in between. The CDR3 runs 13 residues. Germline values: CDR1 SGHRS, CDR2 YFSETQ. The CDR3 sequence: CASSPGSDDEQFF. CDR3 in DNA: TGCGCCAGCAGTCCTGGTAGTGACGATGAGCAGTTCTTC.

The chain joins TRBV11-2 to TRBJ1-1; 8 nucleotides agree with TRBD1. There are 12 residues in the CDR3. The germline CDR1 and CDR2 sequences are SGHAT and FQNNGV. V shed 5 bases and J 4 bases; nucleotides not matched to a gene: 0. Here the CDR3 reads CASSTGGTEAFF. CDR3 bases: TGTGCCAGCAGCACAGGGGGCACTGAAGCTTTCTTT.

This clone has only a few counts. This sequence joins TRBV11-2 and TRBJ1-2, with 7 bases identical to TRBD1. The length of the CDR3 is 16 residues. Germline CDR1 reads SGHAT; CDR2 reads FQNNGV. With 7 bases clipped from V and 5 bases from J, the junction kept 16 bases outside the gene matches. The CDR3 reads CASTVTPQGGWYGYTF. The CDR3 nucleotides read TGTGCCAGCACCGTGACGCCCCAGGGGGGTTGGTATGGCTACACCTTC.

This clone has just a few counts. This rearrangement joins TRBV5-4 to TRBJ1-2, with D perhaps matching TRBD1 (6 bases). This CDR3 has 14 residues. V was pared by 6 bases and J by 6 bases, with 18 bases between. Germline V lookup: CDR1 SGHNT, CDR2 YYREEE (reference sequence). Here the CDR3 DNA reads TGTGCCAGCAACAGGGCCGGGGGCGCCCATGGCTACACCTTC. It encodes CASNRAGGAHGYTF. The variable domain in full, with the rest retrieved from reference TRBV5-4 and TRBJ1-2, is ETGVTQSPTHLIKTRGQQVTLRCSSQSGHNTVSWYQQALGQGPQFIFQYYREEENGRGNFPPRFSGLQFPNYSSELNVNALELDDSALYLCASNRAGGAHGYTFGSGTRLTVV.

The chain carries TRBV29-1 and TRBJ2-1; D ambiguous. This CDR3 comprises 12 residues. Germline CDR1 reads SQVTM; CDR2 reads ANQGSEA. V dropped 5 bases and J dropped 8 bases, with 13 bases sitting between them. CDR3 bases: TGCAGCGTTAAGGGATTATTTGATGAGCAGTTCTTC. Translating it yields CSVKGLFDEQFF.

The V gene is TRBV7-9, the J gene TRBJ1-4; tentatively, D is TRBD1 (5 bases). The CDR3 is 15 amino acids. V was trimmed by 3 bases and J by 3 bases, leaving 11 bases between them. Germline assignment: CDR1 SEHNR and CDR2 FQNEAQ (reference sequence). CDR3 region: CASSLGGASNEKLFF. The CDR3 bases are TGTGCCAGCAGCTTGGGAGGGGCCTCTAATGAAAAACTGTTTTTT.

With regard to this clone: This CDR3 is also generated by other DNA sequences in the sample. This chain connects TRBV3-1 (or the pseudogene TRBV3-2) to TRBJ2-5; tentative D call: TRBD2 (5 bases). Deletions cut 1 base from V and 3 bases from J, with 6 bases between. The CDR3 runs 13 residues. The V gene's germline CDR1 is LGHDT and CDR2 YNNKEL (reference sequence). CDR3 DNA sequence: TGTGCCAGCAGCCAAGCCGGGGAAGAGACCCAGTACTTC. Translating it yields CASSQAGEETQYF.

This clone was picked up one time. This chain connects TRBV6-4 to TRBJ1-1; tentatively, D is TRBD1 (5 bases). The CDR3 contains 15 residues. Germline loops: CDR1 MRHNA, CDR2 SNTAGT. V lost 2 bases and J lost 4, with 14 bases in between. CDR3 DNA: TGTGCCAGCAGTGACCGTGGGGGAGGGGTCACTGAAGCTTTCTTT. It yields the protein CASSDRGGGVTEAFF.

V usage is TRBV7-2 and J usage is TRBJ2-3; weak D call: TRBD2 (6 bases). Germline assignment: CDR1 SGHTA and CDR2 FQGNSA. V lost 5 bases, J lost 5 bases, and 11 bases lay in between. CDR3 length equals 13 residues. The CDR3 DNA reads as TGTGCCAGCAGCATAGGAGGGCAAGATACGCAGTATTTT. It is translated as CASSIGGQDTQYF.

The chain links TRBV7-9 to TRBJ2-6; tentatively, D is TRBD1 (5 bases). Trimming removed 5 bases from V and 0 bases from J, with 20 bases in between. Germline V gene lookup returns CDR1 SEHNR and CDR2 FQNEAQ (reference sequence). This CDR3 has 19 residues. CDR3 DNA: TGTGCCAGCAGCGCAATAACGGACATTAAGAGCTCTGGGGCCAACGTCCTGACTTTC. Its translation: CASSAITDIKSSGANVLTF.

This clone was observed a single time. This chain connects TRBV9 to TRBJ1-3; D call uncertain. The CDR3 runs 15 residues. Germline CDR1 is SGDLS and CDR2 is YYNGEE. V was pared by 0 bases and J by 4 bases, with 11 bases between. The CDR3 loop reads CASSVDARRGNTIYF. The CDR3 DNA is TGTGCCAGCAGCGTAGACGCCAGGAGGGGAAACACCATATATTTT.

This chain joins TRBV7-4 and TRBJ2-1; 9 nucleotides line up with TRBD1. Germline V gene lookup returns CDR1 SGHVT and CDR2 SQSDAQ. The CDR3 totals 16 residues. V trimming: 1 base; J trimming: 6 bases; junction bases outside the gene matches: 7. The chain's CDR3 is CASSLVETGGLNEQFF. DNA of the CDR3: TGTGCCAGCAGCTTAGTTGAAACAGGGGGCCTCAATGAGCAGTTCTTC.